This TCR beta chain was profiled in a study of blood T cell repertoires in COVID-19. In the authors' workflow: Reference gene primer amplification gave estimated nucleated cell counts. TCRdb's table, derived via immunoSEQ multiplex PCR, lists solely in-frame clones and lacks some. The V and J calls and clone size are taken from that table; D and trimming were inferred from the DNA. The sample consists of under 300,000 clones, around 82% of them appearing once. Germline values: CDR1 MNHEY, CDR2 SVGAGI. The CDR3 loop spans 15 amino acids. Losses at the gene ends were 6 bases for V and 7 bases for J; bases not matched to a gene: 12.

V gene TRBV6-5 combines with J gene TRBJ2-3, with 8 bases fitting TRBD2. Sequenced: peripheral blood. This sequence originates from a woman in her fifties or sixties who had recovered from COVID-19. The CDR3 sequence: CASSQVGGGPNTQYF. The CDR3 DNA reads as TGTGCCAGCAGCCAAGTGGGCGGGGGGCCGAATACGCAGTATTTT.